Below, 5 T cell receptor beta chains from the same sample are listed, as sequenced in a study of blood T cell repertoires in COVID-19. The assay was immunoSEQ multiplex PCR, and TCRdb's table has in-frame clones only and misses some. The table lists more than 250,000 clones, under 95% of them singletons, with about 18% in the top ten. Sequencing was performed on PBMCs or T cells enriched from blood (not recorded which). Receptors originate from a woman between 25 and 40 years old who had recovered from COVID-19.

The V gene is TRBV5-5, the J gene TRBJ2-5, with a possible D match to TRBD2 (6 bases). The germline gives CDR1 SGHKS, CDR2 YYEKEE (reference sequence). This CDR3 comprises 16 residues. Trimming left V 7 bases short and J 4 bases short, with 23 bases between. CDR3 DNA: TGTGCCAGCCTCCGTGCTCCGGGACCCGGGGGAGAGACCCAGTACTTC. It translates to CASLRAPGPGGETQYF.

DNA of the CDR3: TGTGCCAGCTCACTCTCCTCTGGGGCCAACGTCCTGACTTTC. This sequence encodes CASSLSSGANVLTF. The chain combines TRBV18 with TRBJ2-6; D call uncertain. Germline CDR1 reads KGHSH; CDR2 reads LQKENI. Between the trimmed V and J ends, which lost 4 bases and 0 bases, there was a span of 4 bases. This CDR3 comprises 14 residues.

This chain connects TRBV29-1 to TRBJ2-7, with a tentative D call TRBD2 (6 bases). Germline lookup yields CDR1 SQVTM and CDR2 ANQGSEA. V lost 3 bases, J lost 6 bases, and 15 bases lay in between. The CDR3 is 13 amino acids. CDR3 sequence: CSVEGLGLSEQYF. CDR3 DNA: TGCAGCGTTGAGGGACTTGGCCTGTCCGAGCAGTACTTC.

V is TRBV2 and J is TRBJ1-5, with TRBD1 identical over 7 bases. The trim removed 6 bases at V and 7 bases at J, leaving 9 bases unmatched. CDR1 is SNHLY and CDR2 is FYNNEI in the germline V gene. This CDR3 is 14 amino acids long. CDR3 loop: CASSETGVEQPQHF. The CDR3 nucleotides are TGTGCCAGCAGCGAAACAGGGGTCGAGCAGCCCCAGCATTTT.

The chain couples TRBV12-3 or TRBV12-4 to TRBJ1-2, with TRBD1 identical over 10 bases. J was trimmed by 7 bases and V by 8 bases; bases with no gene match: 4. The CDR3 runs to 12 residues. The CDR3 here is CASRQGAGGYTF. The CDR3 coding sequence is TGTGCCAGCCGACAGGGGGCTGGTGGCTACACCTTC.